One sample yielded the 10 T cell receptor beta chains listed below, sequenced in a study of blood T cell repertoires in COVID-19 (TCRdb year 2020). Library preparation employed the immunoSEQ multiplex PCR assay. The table comes from immuneACCESS by way of TCRdb, which keeps in-frame sequences with V and J called. Part of the clones is missing from these tables; in studies checked, under half for an unresolved V gene and the rest for unknown reasons. This sample gives some 210,000 clones in total; 70% to 90% of them show up just once. Jointly, the top ten make up less than 7.5% of the sample. Sequenced input: peripheral blood. The source is a woman aged 40 to 49 who had recovered from COVID-19.

The rearrangement links TRBV6-5 to TRBJ2-1; 10 nucleotides align to TRBD2. The CDR3 has 14 amino acids. Germline trimming cut 4 bases from V and 6 bases from J; bases unmatched to any gene: 3. Germline V gene sequence: CDR1 MNHEY, CDR2 SVGAGI. The CDR3: CASSSSSGSNEQFF. CDR3 in DNA: TGTGCCAGCAGTTCTTCTAGCGGGAGCAATGAGCAGTTCTTC.

In regard to this clone: At one end, the junction sequence differs from germline, possibly due to a read error. V gene TRBV29-1 combines with J gene TRBJ1-1; 11 bases line up with TRBD1. The CDR3 loop spans 13 amino acids. CDR1 and CDR2 from the germline V gene are SQVTM and ANQGSEA. The CDR3 reads CSAWDRGYTQAFF. CDR3 coding DNA: TGCAGCGCCTGGGACAGGGGGTACACTCAAGCTTTCTTT.

The rearrangement links TRBV5-5 to TRBJ1-6; D not resolved. This CDR3 has 15 amino acids. Germline V gene lookup returns CDR1 SGHKS and CDR2 YYEKEE (reference sequence). V was shortened by 0 bases and J by 5 bases, with 9 bases between the two germline ends. CDR3 protein: CASSLASSHNSPLHF. DNA of the CDR3: TGTGCCAGCAGCTTGGCGAGCTCACATAATTCACCCCTCCACTTT.

The chain recombines TRBV7-8 with TRBJ1-2; 8 bases align to TRBD1. This CDR3 region has 16 residues. V dropped 5 bases and J dropped 3; count of bases not matched to a gene: 11. The germline V gene has CDR1 SGHVS and CDR2 FQNEAQ. CDR3 nucleotides: TGTGCCAGCAGCAGACAGGCGGGACAGGAGGACTATGGCTACACCTTC. It encodes CASSRQAGQEDYGYTF. The full variable domain, its missing parts supplied by reference TRBV7-8 and TRBJ1-2, is GAGVSQSPRYKVAKRGQDVALRCDPISGHVSLFWYQQALGQGPEFLTYFQNEAQLDKSGLPSDRFFAERPEGSVSTLKIQRTQQEDSAVYLCASSRQAGQEDYGYTFGSGTRLTVV.

The chain joins TRBV7-3 to TRBJ2-1; D might be TRBD1 (6 bases). This CDR3 has 14 amino acids. V lost 2 bases, J lost 12 bases, and 17 bases lay in between. The germline V gene encodes CDR1 SGHTA and CDR2 FQGTGA. Written as DNA, the CDR3 is TGTGCCAGCAGCTTAGGGGTGGGACAAAAGTCGCAGTTCTTC. Translated, it gives CASSLGVGQKSQFF.

The V gene is TRBV28, the J gene TRBJ1-4; 9 bases map to TRBD1. There are 14 residues in the CDR3. Looked up from germline, CDR1 is MDHEN and CDR2 is SYDVKM. V lost 7 bases and J lost 5; bases outside the gene matches: 5. The CDR3 region has the DNA TGTGCCAGCACGGCCGGGACAGGGAATGAAAAACTGTTTTTT. Its protein product is CASTAGTGNEKLFF.

V gene TRBV18 combines with J gene TRBJ2-7; 7 bases line up with TRBD1. This CDR3 is 15 amino acids long. With 4 bases clipped from V and 7 bases from J, the junction kept 13 bases outside the gene matches. CDR1 and CDR2 (germline): KGHSH, LQKENI. The chain's CDR3 is CASSRIRDSPGEQYF. The CDR3 DNA is TGTGCCAGCTCACGCATCCGGGACAGCCCCGGGGAGCAGTACTTC. The full variable domain, completed using reference TRBV18 and TRBJ2-7, is NAGVMQNPRHLVRRRGQEARLRCSPMKGHSHVYWYRQLPEEGLKFMVYLQKENIIDESGMPKERFSAEFPKEGPSILRIQQVVRGDSAAYFCASSRIRDSPGEQYFGPGTRLTVT.

The chain carries TRBV3-1 (or the pseudogene TRBV3-2) and TRBJ1-3; maybe TRBD1 (5 bases). Trimming removed 0 bases at V and 4 bases at J, with 13 bases between. Germline loops: CDR1 LGHDT, CDR2 YNNKEL (reference sequence). This CDR3 is 16 amino acids long. CDR3 sequence (DNA): TGTGCCAGCAGCCAAGAAGACCAGGGTTCAGGAAACACCATATATTTT. As protein: CASSQEDQGSGNTIYF.

The chain combines TRBV28 with TRBJ2-4; TRBD1 might be the D (6 bases). Germline V gene lookup returns CDR1 MDHEN and CDR2 SYDVKM. The CDR3 covers 15 residues. V shed 3 bases and J shed 6 bases, with 15 bases lying between them. CDR3 sequence reads: CASSLGTTGLNIQYF. CDR3 DNA: TGTGCCAGCAGTTTGGGGACGACAGGTTTAAACATTCAGTACTTC.

The gene calls are TRBV30 and TRBJ2-7; D unresolved. V gave up 0 bases and J gave up 2 bases, with 5 bases separating them. CDR3 length: 12 amino acids. Per the germline V gene, CDR1 is GTSNPN and CDR2 is SVGIG (reference sequence). In DNA, the CDR3 is TGTGCCTGGAGTGTGCAGACCTACGAGCAGTACTTC. It is translated as CAWSVQTYEQYF.